This T cell receptor (beta chain) was obtained from a study of CD8 T cells in Susac syndrome. Random hexamers were used to reverse transcribe an amount of about 0.45 to 1 ug RNA. MiXCR was run by TCRdb on the immunoSEQ multiplex PCR reads, yielding one entry per CDR3 protein. The table has roughly 400,000 distinct CDR3 sequences, around 85% seen once. Trimming took 5 bases from V and 8 from J, leaving 10 bases between them. From germline, CDR1 is SGHRS and CDR2 YFSETQ. The CDR3 length is 12 residues. This clonotype was counted a few times. This chain links TRBV5-1 with TRBJ2-2; D gene uncertain. The clonotype was recovered from a human donor with multiple sclerosis. The sample comprised CD8+ T cells from PBMCs. The CDR3 DNA reads as TGCGCCAGCAGTGGTGTCTTTGGGGAGCTGTTTTTT. The encoded protein is CASSGVFGELFF.